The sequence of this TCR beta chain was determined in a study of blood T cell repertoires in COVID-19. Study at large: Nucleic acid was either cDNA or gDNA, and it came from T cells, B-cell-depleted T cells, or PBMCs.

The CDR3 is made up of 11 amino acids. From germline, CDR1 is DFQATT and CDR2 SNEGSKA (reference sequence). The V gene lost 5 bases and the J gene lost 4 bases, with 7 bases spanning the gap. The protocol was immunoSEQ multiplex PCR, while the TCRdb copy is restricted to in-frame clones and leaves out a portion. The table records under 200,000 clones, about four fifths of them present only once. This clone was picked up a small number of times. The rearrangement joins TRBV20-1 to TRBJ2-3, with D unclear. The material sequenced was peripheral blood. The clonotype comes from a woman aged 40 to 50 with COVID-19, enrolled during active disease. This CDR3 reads CSAPEADTQYF. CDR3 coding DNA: TGCAGTGCTCCAGAGGCAGATACGCAGTATTTT.